This TCR beta chain was identified in a study of blood T cell repertoires in COVID-19. About the research overall: PBMCs, B-cell-depleted T cells, or T cells were the source of the cDNA or gDNA that made up the material.

In the original workflow: For nucleated cells, counts were estimated from reference gene primer amplification. Clones were sequenced by immunoSEQ multiplex PCR, and TCRdb holds only the in-frame ones, with some missing. Clonal size and the V and J genes are those of that table, whereas D and trimming came from the DNA. The table includes around 200,000 clones, around nine tenths detected once. Per the germline V gene, CDR1 is SEHNR and CDR2 is FQNEAQ (reference sequence). The CDR3 contains 17 residues. V was shortened by 2 bases and J by 2 bases, with 18 bases between the two germline ends. The sequence was collected from a man in his sixties who had recovered from COVID-19. V is TRBV7-9 and J is TRBJ1-2; D is perhaps TRBD1 (5 bases). Sequences were obtained from peripheral blood. For the CDR3, the DNA is TGTGCCAGCAGCTTACGAGGGGCCGGGACTTCCAACTATGGCTACACCTTC. This sequence encodes CASSLRGAGTSNYGYTF.